This is a list of T cell receptor beta chains from one sample in a study of CD8 T cells in Susac syndrome. A single record per CDR3 protein comes from TCRdb applying MiXCR to the immunoSEQ multiplex PCR reads. The sample includes 200,000 to 300,000 distinct CDR3 sequences, over 85% of them seen just once. Sequencing used CD4+ T cells from PBMCs. Every receptor here comes from a human donor with multiple sclerosis. The CDR3 runs from the conserved cysteine through the conserved F or W. D genes are given only for firm matches. Clone size is shown for a subset of rows, as once, few, many or a class of expanded clone.

J: TRBJ1-4
D: TRBD1
size: -
V: TRBV4-1
DNA: TGCGCCAGCAGCCAAGATAGGGACAGCGAAAGAAAACTGTTTTTT
CDR3: CASSQDRDSERKLFF

J: TRBJ1-1
D: TRBD1
size: -
V: TRBV5-1
DNA: TGCGCCAGCAGCCTGACAGGGCTCGACGGGACTGAAGCTTTCTTT
CDR3: CASSLTGLDGTEAFF

J: TRBJ2-3
D: -
size: -
V: TRBV9
DNA: TGTGCCAGCAGCGTAGGGGGATACCGCACAGATACGCAGTATTTT
CDR3: CASSVGGYRTDTQYF

J: TRBJ2-2
D: -
size: -
V: TRBV7-3
DNA: TGTGCCAGCAGCTCAAGGGGTTTGGGGACCGGGGAGCTGTTTTTT
CDR3: CASSSRGLGTGELFF

J: TRBJ2-3
D: TRBD1
size: -
V: TRBV29-1
DNA: TGCAGCGTTGAGGACAGGAACACAGATACGCAGTATTTT
CDR3: CSVEDRNTDTQYF

J: TRBJ2-3
D: -
size: once
V: TRBV19
DNA: TGTGCCAGTAGTATAGATCGGACTAGCACAGATACGCAGTATTTT
CDR3: CASSIDRTSTDTQYF

J: TRBJ1-2
D: TRBD1
size: once
V: TRBV7-2
DNA: TGTGCCAGCAGCGGGGACAGGGTTCCCGGCTACACCTTC
CDR3: CASSGDRVPGYTF

J: TRBJ1-2
D: TRBD1
size: -
V: TRBV20-1
DNA: TGCAGTGCTGGACAGGCTCTCCTTGGTAGCTACACCTTC
CDR3: CSAGQALLGSYTF

J: TRBJ1-1
D: -
size: -
V: TRBV27
DNA: TGTGCCAGCAGTTTACACAGGGACACTGAAGCTTTCTTT
CDR3: CASSLHRDTEAFF

J: TRBJ2-3
D: -
size: -
V: TRBV20-1
DNA: TGCAGTGCTAGAGTATCGTTTGCAGATACGCAGTATTTT
CDR3: CSARVSFADTQYF

J: TRBJ1-2
D: TRBD1
size: -
V: TRBV4-1
DNA: TGCGCCAGCAGCCAAAGGGACAGGGGGCATGGCTACACCTTC
CDR3: CASSQRDRGHGYTF

J: TRBJ2-1
D: -
size: -
V: TRBV6-6
DNA: TGTGCCAGCAGTTACTCTGTTCAGGGTTCCTACAATGAGCAGTTCTTC
CDR3: CASSYSVQGSYNEQFF

J: TRBJ1-4
D: -
size: -
V: TRBV9
DNA: TGTGCCAGCAGCGTAAGTCAGGGCGGTACTGAAAAACTGTTTTTT
CDR3: CASSVSQGGTEKLFF

J: TRBJ1-5
D: TRBD1
size: -
V: TRBV12-3/TRBV12-4
DNA: TGTGCCAGCAGTCCAGGGGGGGCTTTAAATCAGCCCCAGCATTTT
CDR3: CASSPGGALNQPQHF

J: TRBJ2-4
D: TRBD1
size: -
V: TRBV10-3
DNA: TGTGCCATCAGTGGGACAGGCAAAAACATTCAGTACTTC
CDR3: CAISGTGKNIQYF

J: TRBJ2-7
D: -
size: -
V: TRBV6-5
DNA: TGTGCCAGCAGTCCGACGGGGGGCGGGCAGTACTTC
CDR3: CASSPTGGGQYF

J: TRBJ1-2
D: -
size: -
V: TRBV5-1
DNA: TGCGCCAGCAGCTTGGGTGACACCTATGGCTACACCTTC
CDR3: CASSLGDTYGYTF

J: TRBJ2-3
D: -
size: -
V: TRBV5-6
DNA: TGTGCCAGCAGCCTCCCTGGGTCCGCGCTAAATACGCAGTATTTT
CDR3: CASSLPGSALNTQYF

J: TRBJ1-3
D: -
size: -
V: TRBV5-6
DNA: TGTGCCAGCAGCGGCCAGGGGTCTGGAAACACCATATATTTT
CDR3: CASSGQGSGNTIYF

J: TRBJ2-7
D: -
size: -
V: TRBV3-1
DNA: TGTGCCAGCAGCCGGGTCCCCTCCTACGAGCAGTACTTC
CDR3: CASSRVPSYEQYF

J: TRBJ2-6
D: -
size: few
V: TRBV5-1
DNA: TGCGCCAGCAGCTTGGGAGCGGCTGGGGCCAACGTCCTGACTTTC
CDR3: CASSLGAAGANVLTF

J: TRBJ2-5
D: -
size: -
V: TRBV7-6
DNA: TGTGCCAGCAGCTTAGTGGGGGCCTGGTACCAAGAGACCCAGTACTTC
CDR3: CASSLVGAWYQETQYF

J: TRBJ2-3
D: TRBD2
size: -
V: TRBV9
DNA: TGTGCCAGCAGCGTAGGAGGTGCTAGCGGGGGGAAAACAGATACGCAGTATTTT
CDR3: CASSVGGASGGKTDTQYF

J: TRBJ1-2
D: -
size: -
V: TRBV6-4
DNA: TGTGCCAGCAGTTGGACGTATGGCTACACCTTC
CDR3: CASSWTYGYTF

J: TRBJ2-1
D: -
size: -
V: TRBV29-1
DNA: TGCAGCGTAGCAGGGGGTAGGACGGGAGGGAATGAGCAGTTCTTC
CDR3: CSVAGGRTGGNEQFF

J: TRBJ1-2
D: TRBD1
size: once
V: TRBV28
DNA: TGTGCCAGCAAAGCGTCAGGGGGGCTGAACTATGGCTACACCTTC
CDR3: CASKASGGLNYGYTF

J: TRBJ2-2
D: -
size: -
V: TRBV18
DNA: TGTGCCAGCTCACCACGGCCCGGAGCGAACACCGGGGAGCTGTTTTTT
CDR3: CASSPRPGANTGELFF

J: TRBJ2-7
D: TRBD2
size: -
V: TRBV3-1
DNA: TGTGCCAGCAGCCTTCCACACGGGGGGGCCGGCTACGAGCAGTACTTC
CDR3: CASSLPHGGAGYEQYF

J: TRBJ1-5
D: -
size: once
V: TRBV12-3/TRBV12-4
DNA: TGTGCCAGCAGTTTAGCGGAGGGAAGGCCCCAGCATTTT
CDR3: CASSLAEGRPQHF